This T cell receptor (beta chain) emerged from a study of T cells in Graves' hyperthyroidism and ophthalmopathy. This clonotype was observed a handful of times. The antigen remains unidentified. There were TCR beta CDR3 regions amplified from RNA transcripts. A set of HTBI primers served as the primers for a first-round RT-PCR of the TCR CDR3. TCRdb analysed the multiplex PCR reads with MiXCR anew, one entry per CDR3 protein. Of approximately 570,000 distinct CDR3 sequences listed, just under 20% are singletons. Broader study findings: By a 13 V-J model, ophthalmopathy was set apart from stable hyperthyroidism.

The trim removed 6 bases at V and 3 bases at J, leaving 7 bases unmatched. The CDR3 totals 14 residues. This sequence originates from a man between 40 and 49 years old with Graves' ophthalmopathy. The chain combines TRBV12-3 or TRBV12-4 with TRBJ1-1; 7 bases are shared with TRBD1. The sequencing input was blood. CDR3 region: CASSEGQMYTEAFF. In nucleotides, the CDR3 is TGTGCCAGCAGCGAGGGACAGATGTACACTGAAGCTTTCTTT.